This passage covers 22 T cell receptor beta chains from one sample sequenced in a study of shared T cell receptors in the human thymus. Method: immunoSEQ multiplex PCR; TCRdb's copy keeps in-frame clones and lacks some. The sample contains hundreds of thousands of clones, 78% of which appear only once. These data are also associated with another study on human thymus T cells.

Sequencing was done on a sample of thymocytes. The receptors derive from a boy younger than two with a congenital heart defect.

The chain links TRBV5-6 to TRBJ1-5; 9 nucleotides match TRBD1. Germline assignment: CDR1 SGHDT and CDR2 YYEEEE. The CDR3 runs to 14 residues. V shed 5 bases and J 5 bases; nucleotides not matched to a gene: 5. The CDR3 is CASSYTGGHQPQHF. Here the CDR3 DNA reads TGTGCCAGCAGTTATACAGGGGGCCATCAGCCCCAGCATTTT. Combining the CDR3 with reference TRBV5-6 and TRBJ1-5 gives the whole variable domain DAGVTQSPTHLIKTRGQQVTLRCSPKSGHDTVSWYQQALGQGPQFIFQYYEEEERQRGNFPDRFSGHQFPNYSSELNVNALLLGDSALYLCASSYTGGHQPQHFGDGTRLSIL.

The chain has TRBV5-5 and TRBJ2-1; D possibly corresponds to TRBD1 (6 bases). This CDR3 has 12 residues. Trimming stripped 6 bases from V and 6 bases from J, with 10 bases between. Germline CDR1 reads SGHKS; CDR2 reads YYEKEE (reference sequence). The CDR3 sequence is CASTKTGNEQFF. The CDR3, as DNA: TGTGCCAGCACCAAGACAGGCAATGAGCAGTTCTTC.

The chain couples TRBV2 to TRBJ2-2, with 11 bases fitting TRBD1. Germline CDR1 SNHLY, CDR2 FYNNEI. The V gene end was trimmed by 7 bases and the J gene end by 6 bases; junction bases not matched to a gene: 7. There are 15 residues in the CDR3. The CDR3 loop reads CASKRRTGGSGELFF. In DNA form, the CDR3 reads TGTGCCAGCAAGAGGAGGACAGGGGGCTCCGGGGAGCTGTTTTTT.

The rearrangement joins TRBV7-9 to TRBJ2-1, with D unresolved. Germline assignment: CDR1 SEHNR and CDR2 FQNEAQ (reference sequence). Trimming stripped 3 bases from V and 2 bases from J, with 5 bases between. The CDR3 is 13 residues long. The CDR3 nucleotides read TGTGCCAGCAGCTTCGGTGCCTACAATGAGCAGTTCTTC. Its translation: CASSFGAYNEQFF.

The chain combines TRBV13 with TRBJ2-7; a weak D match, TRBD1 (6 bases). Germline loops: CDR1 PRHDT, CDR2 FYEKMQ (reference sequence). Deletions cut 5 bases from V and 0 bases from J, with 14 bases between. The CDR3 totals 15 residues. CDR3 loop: CASSPTRDNSYEQYF. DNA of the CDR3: TGTGCCAGCAGCCCGACCCGGGACAACTCCTACGAGCAGTACTTC. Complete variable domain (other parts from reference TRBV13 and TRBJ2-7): AAGVIQSPRHLIKEKRETATLKCYPIPRHDTVYWYQQGPGQDPQFLISFYEKMQSDKGSIPDRFSAQQFSDYHSELNMSSLELGDSALYFCASSPTRDNSYEQYFGPGTRLTVT.

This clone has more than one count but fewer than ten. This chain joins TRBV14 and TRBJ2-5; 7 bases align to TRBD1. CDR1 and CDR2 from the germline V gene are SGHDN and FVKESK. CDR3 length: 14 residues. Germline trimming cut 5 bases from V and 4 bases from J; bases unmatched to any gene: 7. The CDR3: CASSSGTDGETQYF. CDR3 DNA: TGTGCCAGCAGCTCCGGGACAGACGGAGAGACCCAGTACTTC.

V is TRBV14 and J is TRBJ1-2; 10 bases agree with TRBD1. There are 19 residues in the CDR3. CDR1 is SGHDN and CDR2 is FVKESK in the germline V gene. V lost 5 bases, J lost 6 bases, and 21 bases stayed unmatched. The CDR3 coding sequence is TGTGCCAGCAGCAAAACTAAGACAGGGGGCGACGAGATCGGGAATGGCTACACCTTC. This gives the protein CASSKTKTGGDEIGNGYTF.

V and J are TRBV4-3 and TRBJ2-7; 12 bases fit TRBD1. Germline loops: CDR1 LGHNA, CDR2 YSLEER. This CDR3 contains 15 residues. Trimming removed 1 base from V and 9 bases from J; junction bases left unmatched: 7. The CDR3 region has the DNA TGCGCCAGCAGCCAAGGAGGGGGACAGGGGGCGGTGCAGTACTTC. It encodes CASSQGGGQGAVQYF.

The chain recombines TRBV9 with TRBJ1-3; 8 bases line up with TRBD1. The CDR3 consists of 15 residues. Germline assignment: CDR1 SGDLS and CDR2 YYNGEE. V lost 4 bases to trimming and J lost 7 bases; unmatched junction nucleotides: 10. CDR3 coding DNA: TGTGCCAGCAGCCCCCACGGGGGACAGGTTAACACCATATATTTT. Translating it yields CASSPHGGQVNTIYF.

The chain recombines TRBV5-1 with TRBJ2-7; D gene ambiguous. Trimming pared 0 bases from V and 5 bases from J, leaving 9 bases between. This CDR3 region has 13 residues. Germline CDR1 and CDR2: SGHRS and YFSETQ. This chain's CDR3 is CASSLVPVDEQYF. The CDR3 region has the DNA TGCGCCAGCAGCTTGGTTCCGGTAGACGAGCAGTACTTC.

CDR3 region: CASSYVSGNTIYF. The CDR3 region has the DNA TGTGCCAGCAGTTACGTGAGTGGAAACACCATATATTTT. The chain couples TRBV6-5 to TRBJ1-3; D gene unclear. CDR3 length equals 13 residues. Trimming left V 2 bases short and J 3 bases short, with 5 bases between. The germline V gene encodes CDR1 MNHEY and CDR2 SVGAGI.

CDR3 coding DNA: TGTGCCAGCACCAGCCCGGACAGGGATTCGGACTACACCTTC. This translates into CASTSPDRDSDYTF. The J gene is TRBJ1-2, the V gene TRBV5-4; 8 positions agree with TRBD1. The germline V gene encodes CDR1 SGHNT and CDR2 YYREEE (reference sequence). This CDR3 comprises 14 residues. The trim removed 6 bases at V and 10 bases at J, leaving 14 bases unmatched.

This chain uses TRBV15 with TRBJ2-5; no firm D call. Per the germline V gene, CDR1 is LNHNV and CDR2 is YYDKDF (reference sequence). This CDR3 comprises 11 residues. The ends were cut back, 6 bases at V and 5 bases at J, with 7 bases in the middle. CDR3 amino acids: CATRTEETQYF. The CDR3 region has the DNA TGTGCCACCAGGACGGAGGAGACCCAGTACTTC.

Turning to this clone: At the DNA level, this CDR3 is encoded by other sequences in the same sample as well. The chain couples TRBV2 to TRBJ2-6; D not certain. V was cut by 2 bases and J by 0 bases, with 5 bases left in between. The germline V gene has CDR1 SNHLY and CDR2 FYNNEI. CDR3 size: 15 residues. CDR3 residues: CASSEPSSGANVLTF. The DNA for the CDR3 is TGTGCCAGCAGTGAACCATCCTCTGGGGCCAACGTCCTGACTTTC.

CDR3 in amino acids: CASSRVAPSGANVLTF. CDR3 nucleotide sequence: TGTGCCAGCAGTCGGGTGGCCCCGTCTGGGGCCAACGTCCTGACTTTC. The V call is TRBV2, the J call TRBJ2-6; D gene ambiguous. Trimming took off 5 bases at V and 1 base at J, with 12 bases between the two ends. This CDR3 is 16 amino acids long. The germline V gene has CDR1 SNHLY and CDR2 FYNNEI.

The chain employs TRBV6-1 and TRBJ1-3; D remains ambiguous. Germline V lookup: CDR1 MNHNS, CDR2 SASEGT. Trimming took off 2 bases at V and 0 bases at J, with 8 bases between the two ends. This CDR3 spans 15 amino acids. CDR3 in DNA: TGTGCCAGCAGTGAAACCCCCGGCTCTGGAAACACCATATATTTT. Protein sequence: CASSETPGSGNTIYF.

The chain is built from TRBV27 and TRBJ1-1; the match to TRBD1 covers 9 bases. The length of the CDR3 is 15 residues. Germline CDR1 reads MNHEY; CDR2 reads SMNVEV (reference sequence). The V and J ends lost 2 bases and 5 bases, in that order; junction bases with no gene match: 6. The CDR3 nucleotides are TGTGCCAGCAGTTTACGTGGGACAGGGAAGACTGAAGCTTTCTTT. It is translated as CASSLRGTGKTEAFF.

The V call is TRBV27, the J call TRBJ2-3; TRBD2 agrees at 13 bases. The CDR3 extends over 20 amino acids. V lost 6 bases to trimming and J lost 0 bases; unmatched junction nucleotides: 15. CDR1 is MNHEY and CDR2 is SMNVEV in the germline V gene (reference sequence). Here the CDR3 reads CASSPRTSGRDVGSTDTQYF. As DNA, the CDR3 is TGTGCCAGCAGCCCAAGGACTAGCGGGAGAGACGTGGGTAGCACAGATACGCAGTATTTT.

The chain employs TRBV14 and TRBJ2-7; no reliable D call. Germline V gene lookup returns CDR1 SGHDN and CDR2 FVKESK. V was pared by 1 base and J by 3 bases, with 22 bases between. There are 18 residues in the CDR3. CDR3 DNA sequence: TGTGCCAGCAGCCAAGTCCCCCCAGGCCCTCACCGTTTCTACGAGCAGTACTTC. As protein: CASSQVPPGPHRFYEQYF.

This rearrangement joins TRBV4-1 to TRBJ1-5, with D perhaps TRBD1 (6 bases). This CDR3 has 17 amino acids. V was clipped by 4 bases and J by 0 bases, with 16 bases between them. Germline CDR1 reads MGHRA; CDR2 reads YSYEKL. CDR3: CASSPTGTPYSNQPQHF. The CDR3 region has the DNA TGCGCCAGCAGCCCAACCGGGACACCCTATAGCAATCAGCCCCAGCATTTT.

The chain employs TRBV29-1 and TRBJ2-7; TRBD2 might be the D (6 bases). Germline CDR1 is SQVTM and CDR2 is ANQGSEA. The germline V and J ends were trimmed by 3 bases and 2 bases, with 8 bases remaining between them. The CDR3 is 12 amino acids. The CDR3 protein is CSVEGEAYEQYF. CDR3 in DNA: TGCAGCGTTGAGGGGGAGGCCTACGAGCAGTACTTC.

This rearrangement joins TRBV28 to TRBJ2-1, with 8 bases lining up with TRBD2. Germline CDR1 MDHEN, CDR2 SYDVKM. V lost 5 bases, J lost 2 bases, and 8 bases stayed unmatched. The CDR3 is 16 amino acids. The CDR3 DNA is TGTGCCAGCAGTACTCTAGCGGGCGGGCCCTACAATGAGCAGTTCTTC. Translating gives CASSTLAGGPYNEQFF.